The clone carrying this T cell receptor beta chain has just one count. The sample is drawn from a study of T cell changes during pregnancy in multiple sclerosis. Using immunoSEQ multiplex PCR, the repertoire was profiled, and TCRdb retains in-frame clones only, with some absent. The sample lists more than 10,000 clones; roughly 82% were seen once. The germline V gene has CDR1 MDHEN and CDR2 SYDVKM. The CDR3 covers 15 residues. V lost 7 bases, J lost 2 bases, and 3 bases stayed unmatched. This sample comprised CD8+ T cells from peripheral blood mononuclear cells, obtained after pregnancy. The sequence was obtained from a female donor in good health, enrolled as a control in a pregnancy study. The chain links TRBV28 to TRBJ2-3, with 13 bases fitting TRBD2. CDR3 protein: CASKTSGRATDTQYF. The CDR3 DNA sequence: TGTGCCAGCAAAACTAGCGGGAGGGCCACAGATACGCAGTATTTT.